The 9 T cell receptor beta chains presented below share a single source sample, sequenced in a study of beta chain features in type 1 diabetes (dated by TCRdb to 2016 to 2018). The research as a whole found: In all four CD4+ subsets, TCRB CDR3 length was moderately but significantly shorter in type 1 diabetes patients.

Library preparation employed the immunoSEQ multiplex PCR assay. All of the isolated RNA was reverse transcribed with the High Capacity cDNA Reverse Transcription Kit, so expressed TCRB transcripts were sequenced. The table comes from immuneACCESS by way of TCRdb, which keeps in-frame sequences with V and J called. Part of the clones is missing from these tables; in studies checked, under half for an unresolved V gene and the rest for unknown reasons. The sample data list around 150,000 clones, and 7.5% to 9.5% of these were observed just once. The ten most abundant clones make up around 0.5% of the sample. Antigens for these TCRs are unknown. Sequencing was performed on central memory CD4+ T cells from blood. The receptors stem from a woman younger than 35 with type 1 diabetes.

This rearrangement joins TRBV28 to TRBJ2-7; 10 nucleotides align to TRBD1. Germline CDR1 and CDR2: MDHEN and SYDVKM. J was trimmed by 5 bases and V by 6 bases; bases with no gene match: 10. This CDR3 spans 15 amino acids. CDR3 coding DNA: TGTGCCAGCAGGTGGTTTGGGACAGGGGTCCACGAGCAGTACTTC. Protein product: CASRWFGTGVHEQYF.

V gene TRBV27 combines with J gene TRBJ2-1; 9 nucleotides line up with TRBD2. Per the germline V gene, CDR1 is MNHEY and CDR2 is SMNVEV (reference sequence). This CDR3 region has 15 residues. The junction had 5 bases not matched to a gene; V was cut back by 3 bases and J by 5 bases. This chain's CDR3 is CASSLASGIHNEQFF. CDR3 bases: TGTGCCAGCAGTTTGGCTAGCGGGATCCACAATGAGCAGTTCTTC.

This clone was observed a few times. The V gene is TRBV11-1, the J gene TRBJ2-7, with TRBD2 as a possible D gene (6 bases). The V gene lost 1 base and the J gene lost 0 bases, with 10 bases spanning the gap. The CDR3 extends over 15 amino acids. CDR1 SGHAT and CDR2 FQDESV come from the germline V gene (reference sequence). CDR3 sequence (DNA): TGTGCCAGCAGCTTAGAAGTAGCGGCCTCCTACGAGCAGTACTTC. This encodes CASSLEVAASYEQYF.

The genes are TRBV7-2 and TRBJ1-5; no clear D gene. The CDR3 is 15 residues long. Germline CDR1 reads SGHTA; CDR2 reads FQGNSA. Deletions cut 1 base from V and 5 bases from J, with 12 bases between. The CDR3 is CASSLDSSYHQPQHF. In DNA, the CDR3 is TGTGCCAGCAGCTTAGACTCCTCATACCATCAGCCCCAGCATTTT.

This clone showed up just a few times. This chain links TRBV29-1 with TRBJ2-1; 7 nucleotides align to TRBD2. This CDR3 is built from 13 residues. Germline assignment: CDR1 SQVTM and CDR2 ANQGSEA. The ends lost 3 bases at V and 5 bases at J; junction bases unmatched: 4. CDR3 sequence (DNA): TGCAGCGTTGACCTAGCGGCACACAATGAGCAGTTCTTC. Residues: CSVDLAAHNEQFF.

The chain employs TRBV15 and TRBJ2-3, with TRBD2 matching over 10 bases. The germline V gene encodes CDR1 LNHNV and CDR2 YYDKDF (reference sequence). This CDR3 comprises 15 residues. Unmatched junction bases numbered 6, after V lost 4 bases and J lost 5 bases. The CDR3 DNA sequence: TGTGCCACCAGCACTTCTAGCGGGGGTTTAGATACGCAGTATTTT. Amino acids: CATSTSSGGLDTQYF. Full variable domain (outside the CDR3, taken from reference TRBV15 and TRBJ2-3): DAMVIQNPRYQVTQFGKPVTLSCSQTLNHNVMYWYQQKSSQAPKLLFHYYDKDFNNEADTPDNFQSRRPNTSFCFLDIRSPGLGDTAMYLCATSTSSGGLDTQYFGPGTRLTVL.

This clone was observed a few times. The CDR3 DNA follows: TGTGCCAGCAGCTTAGAGGGGGTCGAGCAGTACTTC. Its protein is CASSLEGVEQYF. V usage is TRBV7-2 and J usage is TRBJ2-7; possibly TRBD1 for D (6 bases). From germline, CDR1 is SGHTA and CDR2 FQGNSA. The CDR3 consists of 12 residues. The V gene lost 1 base and the J gene lost 6 bases, with 7 bases spanning the gap.

This chain connects TRBV14 to TRBJ2-1; 8 nucleotides agree with TRBD1. CDR3 size: 18 residues. Germline trimming cut 3 bases from V and 3 bases from J; bases unmatched to any gene: 13. CDR1 is SGHDN and CDR2 is FVKESK in the germline V gene. The CDR3, as DNA: TGTGCCAGCAGCCAGGATAAGTGGACAGGGATCCACTACAATGAGCAGTTCTTC. Translation: CASSQDKWTGIHYNEQFF.

The chain carries TRBV27 and TRBJ2-7, with 7 nucleotides matching TRBD2. The germline V gene has CDR1 MNHEY and CDR2 SMNVEV (reference sequence). The length of the CDR3 is 16 residues. Trimming at V came to 5 bases and at J to 4 bases, leaving 14 bases not matched to a gene. CDR3 DNA sequence: TGTGCCAGCAGTCCCGCTACTATGGCGGGAGTATACGAGCAGTACTTC. Translation: CASSPATMAGVYEQYF.